The clone carrying this T cell receptor (beta chain) showed up just a few times. The antigen remains unidentified. These data belong to a study of vaccination and CD4 T cells after COVID-19. Germline V lookup: CDR1 DFQATT, CDR2 SNEGSKA (reference sequence). V trimming: 0 bases; J trimming: 5 bases; junction bases outside the gene matches: 6. The CDR3 totals 15 residues. The treatment denotes: roughly nine-day PBMC culture with coronavirus spike peptide pools or control peptides (ViraFEST assay). The Oncomine TCR Beta short-read assay was applied to DNA of cultured CD4+ T cells. MiXCR, applied by TCRdb to the PCR reads, yields one record per CDR3 protein. The sample contains approximately 15,000 distinct CDR3 sequences, roughly a fifth of which appear only once.

The sequencing here drew on CD4+ T cells from blood, cultured in vitro, taken before SARS-CoV-2 vaccination. This receptor was identified in a human donor who received a COVID-19 vaccine. V and J are TRBV20-1 and TRBJ2-1; 8 nucleotides match TRBD2. For the CDR3, the DNA is TGCAGTGCTAGAGAACGGGGGGGCGTCAACAATGAGCAGTTCTTC. It translates to CSARERGGVNNEQFF.